This T cell receptor (beta chain) was recovered during a study of cytomegalovirus exposure and HLA in healthy donors. Regarding this clone: Its specificity is unknown.

The PCR employed 60 Vbeta primers together with 13 Jbeta primers. Sequenced by immunoSEQ multiplex PCR; TCRdb stores in-frame clones only, minus some. The table shows about 150,000 clones, with 74% occurring only once. Study outcomes and limitations: Among TCR beta chains, those listed as cytomegalovirus-associated numbered about 150. In terms of immune exposure information, only CMV serostatus was available.

The CDR3 covers 13 residues. Germline assignment: CDR1 SNHLY and CDR2 FYNNEI. Deletions cut 6 bases from V and 1 base from J, with 9 bases between. The sample was PBMCs. The clonotype comes from a man younger than 35 in good health and CMV-seropositive. The chain recombines TRBV2 with TRBJ2-5; a weak D match, TRBD2 (5 bases). The DNA for the CDR3 is TGTGCCAGCAGGAGAGGGCTCCAAGAGACCCAGTACTTC. Its translation: CASRRGLQETQYF. The full variable domain, its missing parts supplied by reference TRBV2 and TRBJ2-5, is EPEVTQTPSHQVTQMGQEVILRCVPISNHLYFYWYRQILGQKVEFLVSFYNNEISEKSEIFDDQFSVERPDGSNFTLKIRSTKLEDSAMYFCASRRGLQETQYFGPGTRLLVL.